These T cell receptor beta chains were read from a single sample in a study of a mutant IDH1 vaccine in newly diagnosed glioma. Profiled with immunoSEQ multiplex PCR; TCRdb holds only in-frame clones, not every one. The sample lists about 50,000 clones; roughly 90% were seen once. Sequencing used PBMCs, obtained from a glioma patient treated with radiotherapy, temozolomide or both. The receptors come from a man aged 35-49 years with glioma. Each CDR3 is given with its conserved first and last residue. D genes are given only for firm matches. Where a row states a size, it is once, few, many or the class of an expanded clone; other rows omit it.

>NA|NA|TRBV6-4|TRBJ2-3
CASSRGGASTDTQYF
TGTGCCAGCAGCCGAGGAGGTGCTAGCACAGATACGCAGTATTTT
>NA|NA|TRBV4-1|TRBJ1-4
CASSSPQGRLEKLFF
TGCGCCAGCAGCTCCCCCCAGGGTCGGCTAGAAAAACTGTTTTTT
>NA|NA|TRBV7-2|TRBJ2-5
CASSLRSGRQNQETQYF
TGTGCCAGCAGCCTCCGTTCGGGCCGGCAAAACCAAGAGACCCAGTACTTC
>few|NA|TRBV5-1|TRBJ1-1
CASSLLVGEGEAFF
TGCGCCAGCAGCTTGTTGGTAGGGGAAGGAGAAGCTTTCTTT
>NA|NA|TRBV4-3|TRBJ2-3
CASSARTGDTQYF
TGCGCCAGCAGCGCTCGCACGGGGGATACGCAGTATTTT
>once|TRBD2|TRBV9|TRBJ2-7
CASSPQGGVAAYEQYF
TGTGCCAGCAGCCCGCAGGGAGGGGTTGCCGCCTACGAGCAGTACTTC
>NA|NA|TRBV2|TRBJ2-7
CASSAIGGGSEQYF
TGTGCCAGCAGTGCGATCGGGGGTGGGAGCGAGCAGTACTTC
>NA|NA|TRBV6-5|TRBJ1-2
CASSYSDRPLSYGYTF
TGTGCCAGCAGTTACTCCGATCGGCCCCTCTCCTATGGCTACACCTTC
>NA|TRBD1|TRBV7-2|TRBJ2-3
CASSRRGQGATPDTQYF
TGTGCCAGCAGCCGTCGAGGACAGGGGGCGACTCCAGATACGCAGTATTTT
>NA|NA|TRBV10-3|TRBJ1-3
CAISESSAISGNTIYF
TGTGCCATCAGTGAGTCGTCGGCGATATCTGGAAACACCATATATTTT
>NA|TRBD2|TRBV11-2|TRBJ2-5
CASSLQLGRRLETQYF
TGTGCCAGCAGCCTACAGCTCGGGAGGAGATTGGAGACCCAGTACTTC
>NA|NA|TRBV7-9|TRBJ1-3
CASSLALTGLGTIYF
TGTGCCAGCAGCTTAGCATTGACAGGCCTAGGCACCATATATTTT
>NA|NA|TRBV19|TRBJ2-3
CASTPQGFRDTQYF
TGTGCCAGTACCCCCCAGGGATTCCGAGATACGCAGTATTTT
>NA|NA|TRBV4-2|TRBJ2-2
CASSPVGTTLGELFF
TGTGCCAGCAGCCCAGTTGGTACAACCCTTGGGGAGCTGTTTTTT
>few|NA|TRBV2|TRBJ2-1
CASNTGSLAYNEQFF
TGTGCCAGCAATACAGGGTCTTTGGCTTACAATGAGCAGTTCTTC